The sequence of this T cell receptor (beta chain) was determined in a study of post-analysis software for immune sequencing data. On the study more broadly: Several disease courses (relapsing-remitting, secondary progressive and progressive-relapsing) of multiple sclerosis were included. Study results and caveats: Significantly lower normalized Chao1 diversity was found in patients with multiple sclerosis relative to controls. Roughly five TRBV segments were significantly more frequent in patients than in controls. TRBV5-6, TRBV5-1 and TRBV20-1 were among these segments. F measure grouped same-batch samples tightly together.

With respect to this clonotype: Its antigen remains unknown. Since a much larger clone is just one base distant, this may be a read error.

Sequencing libraries made from TCR beta cDNA carried unique molecular identifiers. TCRdb redid the calling of the PCR reads with MiXCR, one entry per CDR3 protein. The sample lists about 800,000 distinct CDR3 sequences, roughly 27% occurring once. Germline CDR1 and CDR2: DFQATT and SNEGSKA (reference sequence). The ends were cut back, 3 bases at V and 0 bases at J, with 7 bases in the middle. This CDR3 comprises 13 residues. The sequenced sample consisted of blood. This chain uses TRBV20-1 with TRBJ2-3; D might be TRBD2 (5 bases). The origin of this receptor is a girl aged 10 to 17 with multiple sclerosis. The CDR3 DNA is TGCAGTGCTAGCACGGGAAGCACAGATACGCAGTATTTT. This encodes CSASTGSTDTQYF.